Listed here are 8 T cell receptor beta chains from one sample, sequenced in a study of T cell responses to AZD1222 COVID-19 vaccine. The method was immunoSEQ multiplex PCR; TCRdb's version includes in-frame clones alone and lacks a portion of them. The sample holds about 130,000 clones, roughly 92% seen once. Sample: peripheral blood, taken 28 days after the second AZD1222 dose. Every receptor here comes from an adult who received the AZD1222 COVID-19 vaccine.

This chain links TRBV28 with TRBJ2-7; TRBD2 matches 8 bases. The CDR3 runs to 15 residues. With V trimmed by 5 bases and J by 0 bases, 6 bases remained unmatched. The germline gives CDR1 MDHEN, CDR2 SYDVKM. The CDR3 protein is CASSPGLGISYEQYF. CDR3 DNA: TGTGCCAGCAGTCCGGGACTAGGGATCTCCTACGAGCAGTACTTC.

The chain joins TRBV5-8 to TRBJ1-2; D call uncertain. CDR3 length: 11 residues. Looked up from germline, CDR1 is SGHTS and CDR2 is YDEGEE. The germline V and J ends were trimmed by 6 bases and 1 base, with 4 bases remaining between them. The CDR3 DNA reads TGTGCCAGCACCTTTAACTATGGCTACACCTTC. It is translated as CASTFNYGYTF.

The chain has TRBV7-2 and TRBJ1-3; TRBD1 is a possible D gene (6 bases). The CDR3 totals 14 residues. Germline V gene lookup returns CDR1 SGHTA and CDR2 FQGNSA. The V gene lost 5 bases and the J gene lost 0 bases, with 8 bases spanning the gap. CDR3 sequence reads: CASSQDSSGNTIYF. The CDR3 region has the DNA TGTGCCAGCAGCCAGGACAGCTCTGGAAACACCATATATTTT.

V is TRBV7-2 and J is TRBJ2-1; 8 bases are shared with TRBD2. Germline V gene lookup returns CDR1 SGHTA and CDR2 FQGNSA. The length of the CDR3 is 14 residues. J was trimmed by 10 bases and V by 1 base; bases with no gene match: 6. CDR3 amino acids: CASSLDGGGSEQFF. DNA of the CDR3: TGTGCCAGCAGCTTAGACGGCGGGGGGTCCGAGCAGTTCTTC.

V usage is TRBV7-9 and J usage is TRBJ2-2; 8 nucleotides agree with TRBD1. CDR1 and CDR2 from the germline V gene are SEHNR and FQNEAQ (reference sequence). V lost 1 base and J lost 6; bases outside the gene matches: 4. The CDR3 runs to 15 residues. This CDR3 reads CASSLGAGGAGELFF. The CDR3 nucleotides read TGTGCCAGCAGCTTAGGTGCAGGGGGCGCCGGGGAGCTGTTTTTT.

V usage is TRBV18 and J usage is TRBJ2-7; D gene unclear. Trimming stripped 3 bases from V and 2 bases from J, with 8 bases between. CDR1 is KGHSH and CDR2 is LQKENI in the germline V gene. This CDR3 spans 13 amino acids. This chain's CDR3 is CASSPTMAYEQYF. Here the CDR3 DNA reads TGTGCCAGCTCACCTACAATGGCCTACGAGCAGTACTTC. The complete variable domain, with remaining parts taken from reference TRBV18 and TRBJ2-7, reads NAGVMQNPRHLVRRRGQEARLRCSPMKGHSHVYWYRQLPEEGLKFMVYLQKENIIDESGMPKERFSAEFPKEGPSILRIQQVVRGDSAAYFCASSPTMAYEQYFGPGTRLTVT.

This chain uses TRBV2 with TRBJ2-1; 10 bases agree with TRBD2. The germline V gene has CDR1 SNHLY and CDR2 FYNNEI. The CDR3 totals 14 residues. The junction had 10 bases not matched to a gene; V was cut back by 11 bases and J by 6 bases. CDR3 DNA sequence: TGTGCCGGTAATAGCGGGAGGCCTCGCAATGAGCAGTTCTTC. Amino acid sequence: CAGNSGRPRNEQFF.

A single count supports this clone. This chain connects TRBV6-2 or TRBV6-3 to TRBJ2-1; 14 positions agree with TRBD2. The CDR3 sequence is 14 residues long. V gave up 4 bases and J gave up 13 bases; unmatched junction bases: 6. The germline CDR1 and CDR2 sequences are MNHEY and SVGEGT. CDR3: CASSSRTSGRPQFF. The CDR3 DNA reads TGTGCCAGCAGTTCGAGGACTAGCGGGAGGCCCCAGTTCTTC.